Sequencing of this T cell receptor (beta chain) was carried out in a study of blood T cell repertoires in COVID-19. Methods used by the authors: The authors estimated nucleated cell counts from reference gene primer amplification. Measured with immunoSEQ multiplex PCR; TCRdb has only the in-frame clones, and not every one. The V and J calls and the clone size are those of that table, but D and trimming were determined from the DNA. The sample lists 390,000 or so clones; roughly 88% were seen once. The CDR3 extends over 13 amino acids. Germline values: CDR1 LNHDA, CDR2 SQIVND (reference sequence). Trimming cost V 3 bases and J 6 bases; bases outside gene matches: 3.

The source material was peripheral blood. This TCR was recovered from a woman aged 25 to 45 with active or convalescent COVID-19. V and J are TRBV19 and TRBJ2-5; 8 positions match TRBD2. CDR3: CASSISGSQTQYF. The CDR3 bases are TGTGCCAGTAGTATCAGCGGGAGTCAGACCCAGTACTTC.